This T cell receptor beta chain was observed in a study of T cell changes during pregnancy in multiple sclerosis. The CDR3 is 16 amino acids. J was trimmed by 6 bases and V by 4 bases; bases with no gene match: 12. Germline CDR1 and CDR2: SGDLS and YYNGEE. This table comes from immunoSEQ multiplex PCR, and its TCRdb copy is limited to in-frame clones, with some not included. The sample lists 40,000 to 60,000 clones; around 90% were seen once. The receptor was derived from a female donor with multiple sclerosis, enrolled in a pregnancy study. The V call is TRBV9, the J call TRBJ2-3; TRBD2 matches 9 bases. The sequencing here drew on CD4+ T cells from peripheral blood mononuclear cells, taken in the third trimester of pregnancy. The CDR3 region is CASSFLGLATTDTQYF. In nucleotides, the CDR3 is TGTGCCAGCAGCTTTTTGGGACTAGCCACGACGGATACGCAGTATTTT. The full variable domain, completed using reference TRBV9 and TRBJ2-3, is DSGVTQTPKHLITATGQRVTLRCSPRSGDLSVYWYQQSLDQGLQFLIQYYNGEERAKGNILERFSAQQFPDLHSELNLSSLELGDSALYFCASSFLGLATTDTQYFGPGTRLTVL.